This entry lists 8 T cell receptor beta chains sequenced from one sample in a study of neurological immune-mediated disorders. TCRdb re-derived calls from the 5' RACE reads in MiXCR, one entry per CDR3 protein. The sample lists roughly 20,000 distinct CDR3 sequences, 17% occurring once. The sample taken for sequencing was CD8+ T cells from blood. These receptors were collected from a woman aged 18 to 35 with multiple sclerosis.

This clonotype was seen at least ten times. The chain has TRBV20-1 and TRBJ2-1; D might be TRBD2 (5 bases). The length of the CDR3 is 14 residues. CDR1 and CDR2 (germline): DFQATT, SNEGSKA (reference sequence). The ends were cut back, 0 bases at V and 6 bases at J, with 12 bases in the middle. CDR3 sequence (DNA): TGCAGTGCTAGAGAGATTACTAGATCCAATGAGCAGTTCTTC. It is translated as CSAREITRSNEQFF.

This clonotype was seen ten or more times. The chain joins TRBV20-1 to TRBJ2-1, with TRBD2 matching 9 bases. V was pared by 3 bases and J by 3 bases, with 3 bases of the junction left unmatched. This CDR3 is built from 14 residues. From germline, CDR1 is DFQATT and CDR2 SNEGSKA (reference sequence). Written as DNA, the CDR3 is TGCAGTGCTAGCGGCGGGAGGGACTACAATGAGCAGTTCTTC. It specifies CSASGGRDYNEQFF.

This sequence joins TRBV14 and TRBJ2-5; 9 bases line up with TRBD1. Germline V gene sequence: CDR1 SGHDN, CDR2 FVKESK. The junction had 5 bases not matched to a gene; V was cut back by 4 bases and J by 5 bases. The length of the CDR3 is 14 residues. For the CDR3, the DNA is TGTGCCAGCAGCCTCCGGACAGGGGCCGAGACCCAGTACTTC. Translation gives CASSLRTGAETQYF.

The sample holds one count of this clonotype. The gene calls are TRBV18 and TRBJ1-1; tentative D call: TRBD1 (6 bases). The V end was cut by 3 bases, the J end by 4 bases, with 15 bases between. Per germline, CDR1 KGHSH and CDR2 LQKENI. The CDR3 runs 15 residues. CDR3 protein: CASSPGRGAGTEAFF. Here the CDR3 DNA reads TGTGCCAGCTCACCCGGACGGGGGGCGGGCACTGAAGCTTTCTTT.

This clonotype was detected ten times or more. CDR3 sequence: CSVDRDYTYNEQFF. The CDR3 nucleotides are TGCAGCGTTGACCGGGACTACACCTACAATGAGCAGTTCTTC. This chain connects TRBV29-1 to TRBJ2-1; 7 positions match TRBD2. V trimming: 3 bases; J trimming: 2 bases; junction bases outside the gene matches: 4. Germline loops: CDR1 SQVTM, CDR2 ANQGSEA. The CDR3 is 14 amino acids.

Many counts were recorded for this clonotype. The chain uses TRBV27 and TRBJ1-1; TRBD1 might be the D (5 bases). V lost 6 bases, J lost 4 bases, and 12 bases lay in between. Germline V gene sequence: CDR1 MNHEY, CDR2 SMNVEV (reference sequence). This CDR3 has 13 amino acids. The CDR3 region is CASSRTPGTEAFF. The CDR3 coding sequence is TGTGCCAGCAGCCGGACACCCGGCACTGAAGCTTTCTTT.

This clonotype has ten or more counts. V usage is TRBV20-1 and J usage is TRBJ1-6; the D gene is possibly TRBD1 (6 bases). The germline V and J ends were trimmed by 3 bases and 13 bases, with 19 bases remaining between them. This CDR3 is 14 amino acids long. The V gene's germline CDR1 is DFQATT and CDR2 SNEGSKA (reference sequence). The CDR3 nucleotides are TGCAGTGCTAGGAGGGACATCATGTTCGGGCCCCTCCACTTT. Protein sequence: CSARRDIMFGPLHF.

This clonotype occurred many times. CDR3 residues: CASSSPGWGNTEAFF. DNA of the CDR3: TGTGCCAGCAGTTCCCCAGGGTGGGGAAACACTGAAGCTTTCTTT. The chain combines TRBV27 with TRBJ1-1; D possibly corresponds to TRBD1 (5 bases). Germline V gene sequence: CDR1 MNHEY, CDR2 SMNVEV (reference sequence). The CDR3 sequence is 15 residues long. V was cut by 4 bases and J by 2 bases, with 14 bases left in between.